This TCR beta chain was identified during a study of T cell responses to AZD1222 COVID-19 vaccine. Note on this clone: The antigen remains undetermined.

Findings and caveats of the study: Only a handful of AZD1222 recipients were seropositive at baseline. Spike-specific TCR breadth and depth both grew after two AZD1222 doses.

The CDR3 consists of 15 residues. Germline CDR1 SNHLY, CDR2 FYNNEI. J lost 2 bases, V lost 7 bases, and 9 bases had no gene match. Here immunoSEQ multiplex PCR was the method, and the copy in TCRdb shows in-frame clones only, minus some. The table records 150,000 to 180,000 clones, roughly nine tenths of them present only once. The source is an adult in good health. Sample: peripheral blood, taken on day 0 of AZD1222 vaccination. This sequence joins TRBV2 and TRBJ2-7; 9 bases are shared with TRBD2. In DNA form, the CDR3 reads TGTGCCAGCAAAGATAGTGAGCGGGGGGCCTACGAGCAGTACTTC. Its protein is CASKDSERGAYEQYF. Drawing the rest from reference TRBV2 and TRBJ2-7, the complete variable domain is EPEVTQTPSHQVTQMGQEVILRCVPISNHLYFYWYRQILGQKVEFLVSFYNNEISEKSEIFDDQFSVERPDGSNFTLKIRSTKLEDSAMYFCASKDSERGAYEQYFGPGTRLTVT.